This is a list of T cell receptor beta chains from one sample in a study of glioma-infiltrating T cells. MiXCR, run by TCRdb on the multiplex PCR reads, gives a single entry per CDR3 protein. The sample lists about 89,000 distinct CDR3 sequences, 23% seen once, with more than 6.5% in the top ten. Material for sequencing was glioma tissue, nonneoplastic brain tissue, or PBMCs (not recorded which). These receptors were taken from a human donor with low-grade glioma or glioblastoma, undergoing nonglioma brain surgery, or in good health (not recorded which). CDR3s leave out the opening cysteine and the closing phenylalanine or tryptophan. The order of the fields is V gene, J gene, CDR3 protein.

v_call: TRBV12-3/TRBV12-4
j_call: TRBJ1-2
cdr3_aa: ASSLRQGGYT

v_call: TRBV6-2/TRBV6-3
j_call: TRBJ2-1
cdr3_aa: AISGGGRSTYSYNEQF

v_call: TRBV12-3/TRBV12-4
j_call: TRBJ2-1
cdr3_aa: ASSLETSGGREEQF

v_call: TRBV20-1
j_call: TRBJ2-2
cdr3_aa: SARKNTGELF

v_call: TRBV20-1
j_call: TRBJ1-1
cdr3_aa: SARDGSAGFAF

v_call: TRBV7-8
j_call: TRBJ1-5
cdr3_aa: ASSLNVASNQPQH

v_call: TRBV7-7
j_call: TRBJ2-7
cdr3_aa: ASSTGARGEQY

v_call: TRBV20-1
j_call: TRBJ2-7
cdr3_aa: SARAHGSSYEQY

v_call: TRBV12-3/TRBV12-4
j_call: TRBJ2-7
cdr3_aa: ASSLTPRGPKPYEQY

v_call: TRBV5-4
j_call: TRBJ1-1
cdr3_aa: ASSTGTDVRMNTEAF